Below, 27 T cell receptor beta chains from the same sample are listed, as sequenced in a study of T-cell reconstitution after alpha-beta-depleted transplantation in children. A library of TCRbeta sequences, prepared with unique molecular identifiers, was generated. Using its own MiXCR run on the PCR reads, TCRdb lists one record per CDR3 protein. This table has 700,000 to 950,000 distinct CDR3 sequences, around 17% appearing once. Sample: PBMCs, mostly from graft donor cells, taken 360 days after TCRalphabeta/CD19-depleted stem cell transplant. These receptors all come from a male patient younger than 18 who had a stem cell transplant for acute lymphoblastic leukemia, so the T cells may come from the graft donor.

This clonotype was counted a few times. The CDR3 loop reads CASRRPKLANTGELFF. CDR3 in DNA: TGCGCCAGCAGGCGTCCAAAACTCGCGAACACCGGGGAGCTGTTTTTT. The rearrangement joins TRBV5-1 to TRBJ2-2; D gene uncertain. CDR3 size: 16 residues. CDR1 SGHRS and CDR2 YFSETQ come from the germline V gene. Trimming took off 5 bases at V and 0 bases at J, with 14 bases between the two ends.

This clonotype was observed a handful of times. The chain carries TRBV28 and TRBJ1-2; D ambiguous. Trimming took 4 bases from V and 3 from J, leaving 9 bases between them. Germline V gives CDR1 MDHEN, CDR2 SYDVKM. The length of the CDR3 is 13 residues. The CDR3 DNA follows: TGTGCCAGCAGTTATTCGGCAGACTATGGCTACACCTTC. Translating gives CASSYSADYGYTF.

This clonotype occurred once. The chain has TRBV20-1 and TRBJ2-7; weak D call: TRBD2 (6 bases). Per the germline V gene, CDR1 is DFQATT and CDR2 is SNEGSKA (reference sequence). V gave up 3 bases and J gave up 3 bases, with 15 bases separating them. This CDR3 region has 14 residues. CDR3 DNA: TGCAGTGCTAGTCGCGGGGCTGCTTACTACGAGCAGTACTTC. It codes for CSASRGAAYYEQYF.

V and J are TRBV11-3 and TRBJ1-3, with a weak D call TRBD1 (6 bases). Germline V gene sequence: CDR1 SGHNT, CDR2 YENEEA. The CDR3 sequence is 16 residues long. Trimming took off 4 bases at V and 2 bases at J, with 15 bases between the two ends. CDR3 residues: CASSSHRVATGNTIYF. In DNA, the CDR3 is TGTGCCAGCAGCTCCCACAGGGTAGCAACTGGAAACACCATATATTTT.

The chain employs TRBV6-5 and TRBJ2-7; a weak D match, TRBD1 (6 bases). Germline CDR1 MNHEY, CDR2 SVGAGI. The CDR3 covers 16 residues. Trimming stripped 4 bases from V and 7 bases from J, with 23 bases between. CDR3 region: CASSLRQAGTRWEQYF. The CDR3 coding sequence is TGTGCCAGCAGTTTAAGACAGGCCGGGACGAGGTGGGAGCAGTACTTC.

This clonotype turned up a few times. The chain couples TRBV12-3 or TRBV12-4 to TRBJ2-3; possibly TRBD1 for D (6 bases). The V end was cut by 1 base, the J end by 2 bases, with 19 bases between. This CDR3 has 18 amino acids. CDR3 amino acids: CASSLGLQGWRLTDTQYF. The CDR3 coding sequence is TGTGCCAGCAGTTTAGGCCTCCAGGGGTGGCGGCTCACAGATACGCAGTATTTT.

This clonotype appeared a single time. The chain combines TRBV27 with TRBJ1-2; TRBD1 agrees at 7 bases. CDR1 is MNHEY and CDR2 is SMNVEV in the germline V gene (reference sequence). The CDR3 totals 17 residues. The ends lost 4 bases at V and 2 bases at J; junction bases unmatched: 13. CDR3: CASSSLFGTAGNYGYTF. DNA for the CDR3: TGTGCCAGCAGTTCACTGTTTGGGACAGCAGGGAACTATGGCTACACCTTC.

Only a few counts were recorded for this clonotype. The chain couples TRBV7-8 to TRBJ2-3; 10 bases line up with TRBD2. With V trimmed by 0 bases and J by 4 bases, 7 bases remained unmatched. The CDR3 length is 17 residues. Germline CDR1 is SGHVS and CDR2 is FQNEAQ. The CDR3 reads CASSLASSGSAADTQYF. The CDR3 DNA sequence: TGTGCCAGCAGCTTAGCGTCTAGCGGGAGCGCGGCAGATACGCAGTATTTT.

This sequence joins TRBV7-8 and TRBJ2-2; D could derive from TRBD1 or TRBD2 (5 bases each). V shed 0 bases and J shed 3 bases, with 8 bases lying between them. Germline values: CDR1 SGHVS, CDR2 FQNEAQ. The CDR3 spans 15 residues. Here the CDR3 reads CASSLAGVYTGELFF. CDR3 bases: TGTGCCAGCAGCTTAGCGGGGGTTTACACCGGGGAGCTGTTTTTT.

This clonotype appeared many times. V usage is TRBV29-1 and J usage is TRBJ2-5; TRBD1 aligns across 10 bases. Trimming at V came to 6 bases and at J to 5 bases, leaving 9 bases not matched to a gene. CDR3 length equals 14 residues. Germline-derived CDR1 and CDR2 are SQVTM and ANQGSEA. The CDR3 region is CSVAGDRGRETQYF. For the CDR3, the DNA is TGCAGCGTAGCCGGGGACAGGGGCCGGGAGACCCAGTACTTC.

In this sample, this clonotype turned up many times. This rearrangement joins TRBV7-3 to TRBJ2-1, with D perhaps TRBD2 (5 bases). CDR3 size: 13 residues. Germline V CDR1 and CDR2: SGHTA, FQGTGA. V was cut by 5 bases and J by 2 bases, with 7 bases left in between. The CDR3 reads CASSTSAYNEQFF. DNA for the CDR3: TGTGCCAGCAGCACTAGTGCCTACAATGAGCAGTTCTTC. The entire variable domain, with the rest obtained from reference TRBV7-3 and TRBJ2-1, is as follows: GAGVSQTPSNKVTEKGKYVELRCDPISGHTALYWYRQSLGQGPEFLIYFQGTGAADDSGLPNDRFFAVRPEGSVSTLKIQRTERGDSAVYLCASSTSAYNEQFFGPGTRLTVL.

CDR3 DNA sequence: TGCAGTGCCGGTTATAGCGGGAGACGACACAATGAGCAGTTCTTC. It yields the protein CSAGYSGRRHNEQFF. This chain uses TRBV20-1 with TRBJ2-1, with 9 positions matching TRBD2. The length of the CDR3 is 15 residues. Germline V CDR1 and CDR2: DFQATT, SNEGSKA (reference sequence). The trim removed 6 bases at V and 5 bases at J, leaving 11 bases unmatched.

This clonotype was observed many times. In nucleotides, the CDR3 is TGCGCCAGCAGTGAGTCTGCGGGAGCGGGGGAGACCCAGTACTTC. It specifies CASSESAGAGETQYF. The V gene is TRBV10-1, the J gene TRBJ2-5; 7 positions match TRBD2. With V trimmed by 0 bases and J by 5 bases, 6 bases remained unmatched. This CDR3 has 15 residues. Looked up from germline, CDR1 is WNHNN and CDR2 is SYGVQD (reference sequence).

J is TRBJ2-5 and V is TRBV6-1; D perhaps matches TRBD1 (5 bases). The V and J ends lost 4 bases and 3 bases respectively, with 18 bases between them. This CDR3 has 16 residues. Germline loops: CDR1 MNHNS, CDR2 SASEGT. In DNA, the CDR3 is TGTGCCAGCAGTGGTGGAATGACAGCGAAGAAAGAGACCCAGTACTTC. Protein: CASSGGMTAKKETQYF.

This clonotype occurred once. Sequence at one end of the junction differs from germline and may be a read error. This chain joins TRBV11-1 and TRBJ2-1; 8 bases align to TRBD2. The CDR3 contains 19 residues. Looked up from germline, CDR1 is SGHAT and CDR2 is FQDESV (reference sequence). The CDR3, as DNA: TGTGCCAGCAACTTATTTCGACTGGCCAGCGGGAGTACTAACAATGAGCAGTTCTTC. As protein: CASNLFRLASGSTNNEQFF.

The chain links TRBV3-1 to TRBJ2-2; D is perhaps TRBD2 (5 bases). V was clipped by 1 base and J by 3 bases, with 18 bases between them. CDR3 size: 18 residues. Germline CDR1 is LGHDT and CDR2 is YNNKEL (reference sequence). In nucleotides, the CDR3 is TGTGCCAGCAGCCAAGTCCGCGGGCGCGAGAGGGACACCGGGGAGCTGTTTTTT. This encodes CASSQVRGRERDTGELFF.

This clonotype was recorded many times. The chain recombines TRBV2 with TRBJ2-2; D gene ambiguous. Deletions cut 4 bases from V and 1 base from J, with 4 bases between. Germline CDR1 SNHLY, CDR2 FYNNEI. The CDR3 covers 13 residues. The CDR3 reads CASSARNTGELFF. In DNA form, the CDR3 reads TGTGCCAGCAGTGCCCGGAACACCGGGGAGCTGTTTTTT.

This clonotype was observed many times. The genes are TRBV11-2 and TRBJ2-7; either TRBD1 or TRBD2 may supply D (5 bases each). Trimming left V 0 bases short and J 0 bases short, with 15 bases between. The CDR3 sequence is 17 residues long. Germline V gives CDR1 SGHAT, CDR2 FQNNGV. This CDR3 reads CASSLDGFWGPSYEQYF. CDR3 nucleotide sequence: TGTGCCAGCAGCTTAGATGGCTTCTGGGGACCCTCCTACGAGCAGTACTTC.

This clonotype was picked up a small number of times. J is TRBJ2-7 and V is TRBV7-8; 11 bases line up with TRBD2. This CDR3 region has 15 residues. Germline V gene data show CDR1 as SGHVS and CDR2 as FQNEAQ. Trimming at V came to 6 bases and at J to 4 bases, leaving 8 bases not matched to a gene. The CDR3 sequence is CASRDIAGGAYEQYF. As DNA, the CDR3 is TGTGCCAGCAGGGATATAGCGGGAGGGGCGTACGAGCAGTACTTC.

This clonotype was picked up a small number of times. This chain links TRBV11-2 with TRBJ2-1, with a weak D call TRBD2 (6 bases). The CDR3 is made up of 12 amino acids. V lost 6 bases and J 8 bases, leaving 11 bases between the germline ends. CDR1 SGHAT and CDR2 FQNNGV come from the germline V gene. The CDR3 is CASRSRGYEQFF. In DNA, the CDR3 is TGTGCCAGCAGATCTCGGGGGTATGAGCAGTTCTTC. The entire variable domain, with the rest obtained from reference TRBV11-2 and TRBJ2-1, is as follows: EAGVAQSPRYKIIEKRQSVAFWCNPISGHATLYWYQQILGQGPKLLIQFQNNGVVDDSQLPKDRFSAERLKGVDSTLKIQPAKLEDSAVYLCASRSRGYEQFFGPGTRLTVL.

The CDR3 protein is CASSLLRFSYNEQFF. The CDR3, as DNA: TGTGCCAGCAGTTTACTCCGTTTCTCCTACAATGAGCAGTTCTTC. The chain has TRBV12-3 or TRBV12-4 and TRBJ2-1; D gene uncertain. The CDR3 has 15 residues. Trimming took 2 bases from V and 0 from J, leaving 8 bases between them.

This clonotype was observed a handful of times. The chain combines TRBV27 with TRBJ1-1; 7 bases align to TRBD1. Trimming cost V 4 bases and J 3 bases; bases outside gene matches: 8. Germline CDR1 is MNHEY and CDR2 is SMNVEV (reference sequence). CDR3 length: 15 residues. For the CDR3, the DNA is TGTGCCAGCAGTTCCTTCACCGGGACAGACACTGAAGCTTTCTTT. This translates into CASSSFTGTDTEAFF.

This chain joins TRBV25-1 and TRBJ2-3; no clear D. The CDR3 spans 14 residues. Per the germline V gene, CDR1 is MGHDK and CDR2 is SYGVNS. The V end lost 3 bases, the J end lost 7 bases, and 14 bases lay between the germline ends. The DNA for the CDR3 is TGTGCCAGCAGTGACCAGGACCCCATGTATACGCAGTATTTT. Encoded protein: CASSDQDPMYTQYF.

The CDR3 coding sequence is TGCGCCAGCAGCCTGACAGACTCTAATGAAAAACTGTTTTTT. Protein sequence: CASSLTDSNEKLFF. The chain couples TRBV4-1 to TRBJ1-4, with D perhaps matching TRBD1 (5 bases). V shed 4 bases and J shed 3 bases, with 9 bases lying between them. The germline V gene has CDR1 MGHRA and CDR2 YSYEKL. This CDR3 contains 14 residues.

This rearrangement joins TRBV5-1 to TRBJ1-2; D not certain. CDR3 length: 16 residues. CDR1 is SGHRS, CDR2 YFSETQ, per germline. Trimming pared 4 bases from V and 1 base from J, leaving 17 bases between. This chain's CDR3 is CASSPRTNSFNYGYTF. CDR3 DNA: TGCGCCAGCAGCCCCCGGACGAACTCCTTTAACTATGGCTACACCTTC.

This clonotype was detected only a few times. The CDR3 sequence: CSAHSGSGNSYEQYF. The DNA of the CDR3 is TGCAGTGCTCACTCGGGTAGCGGGAACTCCTACGAGCAGTACTTC. This sequence joins TRBV20-1 and TRBJ2-7, with 8 bases identical to TRBD2. The CDR3 spans 15 residues. V lost 5 bases, J lost 0 bases, and 9 bases stayed unmatched. Germline-derived CDR1 and CDR2 are DFQATT and SNEGSKA (reference sequence).

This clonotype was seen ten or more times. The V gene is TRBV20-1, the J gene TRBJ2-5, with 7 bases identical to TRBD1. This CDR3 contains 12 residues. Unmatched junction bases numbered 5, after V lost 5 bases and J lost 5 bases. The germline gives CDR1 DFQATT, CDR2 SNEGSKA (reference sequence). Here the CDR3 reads CSAHRGGETQYF. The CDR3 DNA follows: TGCAGTGCTCACAGGGGCGGGGAGACCCAGTACTTC.